The following is a T cell receptor (beta chain) sequence with its context. The antigen is unknown. These data are taken from a study of cytomegalovirus exposure and HLA in healthy donors. Findings and caveats of the study: Around 160 TCR beta chains were listed as cytomegalovirus-associated. In a later analysis, HLA-C alleles had the fewest associated TCRs, DRB1 alleles the most.

Trimming removed 4 bases from V and 5 bases from J; junction bases left unmatched: 9. Germline V gene lookup returns CDR1 MNHNY and CDR2 SVGAGI (reference sequence). The CDR3 length is 15 residues. In the PCR, 60 Vbeta and 13 Jbeta primers were used. Using immunoSEQ multiplex PCR, the repertoire was profiled, and TCRdb retains in-frame clones only, with some absent. Altogether 85,000 to 100,000 clones are present, 60% to 75% being singletons, with the ten largest covering approximately 3%. The specimen sequenced was PBMCs. The sequence derives from a man aged 60-69 years in good health and CMV-seronegative. This chain uses TRBV6-6 with TRBJ2-7; 9 positions match TRBD1. The CDR3 region is CASSSPGQGIDEQYF. DNA for the CDR3: TGTGCCAGCAGTTCCCCGGGACAGGGTATCGACGAGCAGTACTTC.